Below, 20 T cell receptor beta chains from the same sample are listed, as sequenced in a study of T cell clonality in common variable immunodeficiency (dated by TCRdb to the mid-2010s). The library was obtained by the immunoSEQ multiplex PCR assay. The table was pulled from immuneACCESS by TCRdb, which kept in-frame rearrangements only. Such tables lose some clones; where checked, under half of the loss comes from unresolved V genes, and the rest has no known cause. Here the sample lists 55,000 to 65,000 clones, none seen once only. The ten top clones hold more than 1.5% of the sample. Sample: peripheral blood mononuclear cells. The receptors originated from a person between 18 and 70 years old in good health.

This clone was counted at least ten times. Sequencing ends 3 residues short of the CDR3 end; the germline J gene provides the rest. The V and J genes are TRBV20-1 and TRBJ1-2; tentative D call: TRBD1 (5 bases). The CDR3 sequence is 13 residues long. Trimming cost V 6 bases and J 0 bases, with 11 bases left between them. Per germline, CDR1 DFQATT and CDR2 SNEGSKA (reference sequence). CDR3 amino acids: CSARQRTNYGYTF. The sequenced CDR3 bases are TGCAGTGCAAGACAGAGAACTAACTATGGC.

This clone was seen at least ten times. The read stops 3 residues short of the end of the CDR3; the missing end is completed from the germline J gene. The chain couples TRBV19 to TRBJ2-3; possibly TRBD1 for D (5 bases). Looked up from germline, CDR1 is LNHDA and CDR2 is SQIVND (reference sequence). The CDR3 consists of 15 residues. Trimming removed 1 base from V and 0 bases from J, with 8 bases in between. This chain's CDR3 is CASSIVRVSTDTQYF. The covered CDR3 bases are TGTGCCAGTAGTATAGTCAGGGTTAGCACAGATACG.

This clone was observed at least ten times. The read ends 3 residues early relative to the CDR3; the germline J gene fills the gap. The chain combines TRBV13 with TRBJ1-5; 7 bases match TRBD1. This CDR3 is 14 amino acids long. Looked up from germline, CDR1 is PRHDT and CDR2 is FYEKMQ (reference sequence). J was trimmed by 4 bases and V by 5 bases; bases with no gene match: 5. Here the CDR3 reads CASSPGQRNQPQHF. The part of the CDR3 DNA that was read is TGTGCCAGCAGCCCGGGACAGAGGAATCAGCCC.

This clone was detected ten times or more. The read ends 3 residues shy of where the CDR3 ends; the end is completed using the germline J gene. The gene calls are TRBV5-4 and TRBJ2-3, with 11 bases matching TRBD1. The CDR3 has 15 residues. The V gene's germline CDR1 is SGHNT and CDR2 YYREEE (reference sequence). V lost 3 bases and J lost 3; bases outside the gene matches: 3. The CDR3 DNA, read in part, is TGTGCCAGCAGCTCTCGGGACAGGGGGACAGATACG. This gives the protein CASSSRDRGTDT. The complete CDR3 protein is CASSSRDRGTDTQYF. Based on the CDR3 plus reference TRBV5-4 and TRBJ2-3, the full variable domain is ETGVTQSPTHLIKTRGQQVTLRCSSQSGHNTVSWYQQALGQGPQFIFQYYREEENGRGNFPPRFSGLQFPNYSSELNVNALELDDSALYLCASSSRDRGTDTQYFGPGTRLTVL.

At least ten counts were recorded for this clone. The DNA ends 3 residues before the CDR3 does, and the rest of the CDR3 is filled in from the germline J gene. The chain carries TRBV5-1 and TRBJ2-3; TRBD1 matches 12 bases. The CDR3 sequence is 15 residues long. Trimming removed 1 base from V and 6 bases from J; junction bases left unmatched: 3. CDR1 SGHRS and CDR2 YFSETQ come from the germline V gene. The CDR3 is CASSLMGQGADTQYF. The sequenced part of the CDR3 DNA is TGCGCCAGCAGCTTGATGGGACAGGGGGCCGATACG.

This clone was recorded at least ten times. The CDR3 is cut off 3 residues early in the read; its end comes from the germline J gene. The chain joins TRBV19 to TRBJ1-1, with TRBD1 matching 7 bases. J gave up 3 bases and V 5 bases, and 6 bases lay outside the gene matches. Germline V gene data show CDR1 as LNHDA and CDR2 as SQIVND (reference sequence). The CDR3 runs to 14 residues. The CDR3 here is CASSAYRGDTEAFF. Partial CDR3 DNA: TGTGCCAGTAGTGCTTACAGGGGCGACACTGAA. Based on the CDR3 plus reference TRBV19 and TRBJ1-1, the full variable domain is DGGITQSPKYLFRKEGQNVTLSCEQNLNHDAMYWYRQDPGQGLRLIYYSQIVNDFQKGDIAEGYSVSREKKESFPLTVTSAQKNPTAFYLCASSAYRGDTEAFFGQGTRLTVV.

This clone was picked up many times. CDR3 DNA (partial): TGTGCCAGCTTGGACTGGAGGAACTACGAG. Amino acids: CASLDWRNYE. The whole CDR3 region reads CASLDWRNYEQYF. The gene calls are TRBV28 and TRBJ2-7; TRBD2 might be the D (5 bases). The read gets to within 3 residues of the CDR3 end, and the germline J gene fills in the rest. Trimming shortened V by 8 bases and J by 3 bases, and 14 bases separated the two germline ends. The CDR3 sequence is 13 residues long. Germline V CDR1 and CDR2: MDHEN, SYDVKM.

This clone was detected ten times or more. CDR3 sequence: CASSPGGGGRTPYEQYF. The DNA read from the CDR3 is TGTGCCAGCAGCCCGGGGGGGGGCGGGAGGACCCCCTACGAG. The rearrangement joins TRBV4-2 to TRBJ2-7; 8 nucleotides align to TRBD2. The sequenced fragment ends 3 residues before the CDR3 boundary, so the rest is inferred from the germline J gene. The germline gives CDR1 LGHNA, CDR2 YNFKEQ. The CDR3 covers 17 residues. The J segment lost 2 bases and the V segment lost 4 bases, leaving 13 bases of the junction unmatched.

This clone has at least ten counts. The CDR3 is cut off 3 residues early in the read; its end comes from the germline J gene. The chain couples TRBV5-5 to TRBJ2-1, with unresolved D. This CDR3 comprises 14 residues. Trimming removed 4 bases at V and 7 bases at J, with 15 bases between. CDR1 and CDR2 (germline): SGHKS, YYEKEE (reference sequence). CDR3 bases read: TGTGCCAGCAGCGCCCGATTCTTAGCAAATGAG. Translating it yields CASSARFLANE. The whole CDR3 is CASSARFLANEQFF.

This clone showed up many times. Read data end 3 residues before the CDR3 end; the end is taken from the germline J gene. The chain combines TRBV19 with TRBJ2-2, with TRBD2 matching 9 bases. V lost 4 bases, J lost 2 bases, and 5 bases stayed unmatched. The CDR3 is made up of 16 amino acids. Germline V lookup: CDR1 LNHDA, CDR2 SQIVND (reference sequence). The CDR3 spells CASSSGRASNTGELFF. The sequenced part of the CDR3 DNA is TGTGCCAGTAGTAGCGGGAGGGCCTCAAACACCGGGGAG.

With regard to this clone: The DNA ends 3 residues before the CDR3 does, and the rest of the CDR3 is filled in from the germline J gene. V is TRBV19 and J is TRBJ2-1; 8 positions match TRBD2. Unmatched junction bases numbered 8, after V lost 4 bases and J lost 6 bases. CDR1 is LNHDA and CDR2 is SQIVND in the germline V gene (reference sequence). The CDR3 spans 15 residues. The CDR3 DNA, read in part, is TGTGCCAGTAGTACCGGGACTAGGGGGATCAATGAG. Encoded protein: CASSTGTRGINE. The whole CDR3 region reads CASSTGTRGINEQFF.

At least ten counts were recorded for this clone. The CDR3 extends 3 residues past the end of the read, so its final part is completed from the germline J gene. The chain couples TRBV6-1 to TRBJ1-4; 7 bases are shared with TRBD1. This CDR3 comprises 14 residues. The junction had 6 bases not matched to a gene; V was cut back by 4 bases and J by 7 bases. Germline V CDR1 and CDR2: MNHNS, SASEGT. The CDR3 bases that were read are TGTGCCAGCAGTGTTATCAACAGGGGTGAAAAA. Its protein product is CASSVINRGEK. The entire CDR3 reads CASSVINRGEKLFF.

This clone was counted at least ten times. CDR3 amino acids: CASRKTSGSETQYF. The DNA read from the CDR3 is TGCGCCAGCAGGAAGACTAGCGGCAGCGAGACC. The chain is built from TRBV5-1 and TRBJ2-5, with 9 bases matching TRBD2. The read ends 3 residues early relative to the CDR3; the germline J gene fills the gap. The CDR3 sequence is 14 residues long. The germline V gene has CDR1 SGHRS and CDR2 YFSETQ. V trimming: 5 bases; J trimming: 5 bases; junction bases outside the gene matches: 7.

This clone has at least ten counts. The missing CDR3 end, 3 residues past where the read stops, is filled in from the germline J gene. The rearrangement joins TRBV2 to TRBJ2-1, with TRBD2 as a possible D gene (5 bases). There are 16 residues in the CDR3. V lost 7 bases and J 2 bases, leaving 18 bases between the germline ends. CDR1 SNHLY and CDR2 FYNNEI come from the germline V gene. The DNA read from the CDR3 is TGTGCCAGCACCCCGGGCAGCGGAAGGCCCTACAATGAG. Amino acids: CASTPGSGRPYNE. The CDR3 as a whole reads CASTPGSGRPYNEQFF.

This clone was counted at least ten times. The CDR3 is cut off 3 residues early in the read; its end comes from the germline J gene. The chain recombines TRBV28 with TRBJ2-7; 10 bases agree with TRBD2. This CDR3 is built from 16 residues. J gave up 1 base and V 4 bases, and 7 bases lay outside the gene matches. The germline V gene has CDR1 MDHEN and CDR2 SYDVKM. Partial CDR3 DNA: TGTGCCAGCAGTTCCCCCCTAGCGGGAGCATCCTACGAG. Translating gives CASSSPLAGASYE. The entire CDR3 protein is CASSSPLAGASYEQYF.

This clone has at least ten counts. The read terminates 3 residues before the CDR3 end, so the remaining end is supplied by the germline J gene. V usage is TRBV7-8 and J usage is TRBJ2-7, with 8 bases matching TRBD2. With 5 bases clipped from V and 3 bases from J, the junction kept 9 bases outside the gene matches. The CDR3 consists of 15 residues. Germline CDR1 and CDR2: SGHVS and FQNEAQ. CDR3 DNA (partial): TGTGCCAGCAGCCCATGGTGGGGACTAGACTACGAG. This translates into CASSPWWGLDYE. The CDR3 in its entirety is CASSPWWGLDYEQYF.

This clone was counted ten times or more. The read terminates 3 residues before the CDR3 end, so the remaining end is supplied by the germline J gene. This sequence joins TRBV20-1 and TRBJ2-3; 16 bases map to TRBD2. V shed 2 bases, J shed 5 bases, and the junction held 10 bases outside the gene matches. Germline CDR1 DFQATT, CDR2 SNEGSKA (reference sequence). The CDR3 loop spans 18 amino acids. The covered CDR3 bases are TGCAGTGCTAGACCACCAACCGGGACTAGCGGGAGGGGAGATACG. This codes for CSARPPTGTSGRGDT. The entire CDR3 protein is CSARPPTGTSGRGDTQYF.

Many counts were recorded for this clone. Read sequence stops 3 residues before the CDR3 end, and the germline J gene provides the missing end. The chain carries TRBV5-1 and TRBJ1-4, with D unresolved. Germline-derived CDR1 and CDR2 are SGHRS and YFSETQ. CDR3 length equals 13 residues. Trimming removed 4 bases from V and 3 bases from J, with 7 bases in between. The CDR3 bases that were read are TGCGCCAGCAGCGGTGCAGCTAATGAAAAA. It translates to CASSGAANEK. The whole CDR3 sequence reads CASSGAANEKLFF. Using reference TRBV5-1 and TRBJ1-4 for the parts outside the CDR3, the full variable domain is KAGVTQTPRYLIKTRGQQVTLSCSPISGHRSVSWYQQTPGQGLQFLFEYFSETQRNKGNFPGRFSGRQFSNSRSEMNVSTLELGDSALYLCASSGAANEKLFFGSGTQLSVL.

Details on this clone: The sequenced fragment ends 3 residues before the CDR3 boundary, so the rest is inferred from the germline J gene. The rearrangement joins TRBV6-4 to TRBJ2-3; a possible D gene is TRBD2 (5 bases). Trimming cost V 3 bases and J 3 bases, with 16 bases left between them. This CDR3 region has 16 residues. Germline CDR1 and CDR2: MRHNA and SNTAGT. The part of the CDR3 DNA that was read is TGTGCCAGCAGTGATATTAAGGAGAGAGGGACAGATACG. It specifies CASSDIKERGTDT. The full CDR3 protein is CASSDIKERGTDTQYF.

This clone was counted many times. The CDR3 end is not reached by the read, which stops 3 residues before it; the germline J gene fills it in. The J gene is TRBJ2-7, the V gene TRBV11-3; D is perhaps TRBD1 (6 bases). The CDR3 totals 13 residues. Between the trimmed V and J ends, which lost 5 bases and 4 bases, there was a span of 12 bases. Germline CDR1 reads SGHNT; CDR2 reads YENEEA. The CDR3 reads CASSRGQEYEQYF. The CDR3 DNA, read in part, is TGTGCCAGCAGCCGGGGACAAGAATACGAG.